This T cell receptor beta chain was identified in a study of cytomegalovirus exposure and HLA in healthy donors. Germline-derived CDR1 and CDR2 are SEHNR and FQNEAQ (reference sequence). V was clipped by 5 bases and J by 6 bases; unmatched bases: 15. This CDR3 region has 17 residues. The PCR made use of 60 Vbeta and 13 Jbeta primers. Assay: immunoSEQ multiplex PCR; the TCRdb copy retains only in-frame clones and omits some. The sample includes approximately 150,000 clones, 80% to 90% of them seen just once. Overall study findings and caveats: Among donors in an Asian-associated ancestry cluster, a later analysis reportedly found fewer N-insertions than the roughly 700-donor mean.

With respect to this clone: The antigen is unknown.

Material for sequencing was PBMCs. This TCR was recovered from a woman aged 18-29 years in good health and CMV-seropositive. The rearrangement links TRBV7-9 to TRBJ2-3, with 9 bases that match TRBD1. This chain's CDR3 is CASSPLPGDRDGDTQYF. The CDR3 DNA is TGTGCCAGCAGCCCTCTCCCCGGGGACAGGGATGGGGATACGCAGTATTTT.